One sample yielded the 26 T cell receptor beta chains listed below, sequenced in a study of T-cell memory formation after mild COVID-19. TCRdb reprocessed the 5' RACE reads via MiXCR and lists one record per CDR3 protein. The table records roughly 510,000 distinct CDR3 sequences, roughly 17% of them present only once. The sample taken for sequencing was PBMCs or a T cell subset sorted from them (not recorded which). Receptors were obtained from an adult woman who had mild COVID-19 (a few samples of this study predate the infection). Cell type and time point are not known.

The gene calls are TRBV4-1 and TRBJ2-2; TRBD1 aligns across 9 bases. The CDR3 contains 18 residues. Germline V gene lookup returns CDR1 MGHRA and CDR2 YSYEKL. The junction had 9 bases not matched to a gene; V was cut back by 0 bases and J by 4 bases. The CDR3 loop reads CASSQDRLGQGFTGELFF. CDR3 nucleotides: TGCGCCAGCAGCCAAGATAGATTAGGACAGGGGTTCACCGGGGAGCTGTTTTTT.

The chain is built from TRBV4-3 and TRBJ2-7; TRBD1 matches at 7 bases. Germline values: CDR1 LGHNA, CDR2 YSLEER. The CDR3 is made up of 15 amino acids. V shed 5 bases and J 6 bases; nucleotides not matched to a gene: 13. In DNA, the CDR3 is TGCGCCAGCAGCTTTTCGACAGGGCTCTCCCTCGAGCAGTACTTC. Its translation is CASSFSTGLSLEQYF.

The table lists this clonotype with a few counts. The CDR3 loop reads CASSQEGRDSPLHF. The CDR3 DNA reads as TGCGCCAGCAGCCAAGAGGGGAGGGATTCACCCCTCCACTTT. The chain recombines TRBV4-1 with TRBJ1-6; no clear D. Trimming took 0 bases from V and 8 from J, leaving 8 bases between them. Germline lookup yields CDR1 MGHRA and CDR2 YSYEKL. This CDR3 has 14 amino acids.

In this sample, this clonotype turned up a few times. V gene TRBV7-9 combines with J gene TRBJ1-2; TRBD1 matches 7 bases. The CDR3 is 15 amino acids. Germline CDR1 reads SEHNR; CDR2 reads FQNEAQ (reference sequence). V trimming: 1 base; J trimming: 7 bases; junction bases outside the gene matches: 9. The CDR3 nucleotides are TGTGCCAGCAGCTTAGTGATCGAGGGGGCTGGTGGCTACACCTTC. It is translated as CASSLVIEGAGGYTF. The full variable domain, rest sourced from reference TRBV7-9 and TRBJ1-2, is DTGVSQNPRHKITKRGQNVTFRCDPISEHNRLYWYRQTLGQGPEFLTYFQNEAQLEKSRLLSDRFSAERPKGSFSTLEIQRTEQGDSAMYLCASSLVIEGAGGYTFGSGTRLTVV.

This clonotype appeared a few times. The chain is built from TRBV10-3 and TRBJ1-2; D is possibly TRBD1 (6 bases). V dropped 3 bases and J dropped 6 bases, with 14 bases sitting between them. Germline V gene lookup returns CDR1 ENHRY and CDR2 SYGVKD. This CDR3 contains 14 residues. CDR3 loop: CAISEAGALDGYTF. Written as DNA, the CDR3 is TGTGCCATCAGTGAAGCAGGGGCCTTGGATGGCTACACCTTC.

In this sample, this clonotype turned up a few times. The V call is TRBV15, the J call TRBJ2-5; 11 bases match TRBD2. Per germline, CDR1 LNHNV and CDR2 YYDKDF (reference sequence). V dropped 6 bases and J dropped 0; count of bases not matched to a gene: 9. The CDR3 totals 17 residues. DNA of the CDR3: TGTGCCACCAGTCTGAGACTAGCGGGGCGGTACCAAGAGACCCAGTACTTC. The encoded protein is CATSLRLAGRYQETQYF.

The chain employs TRBV5-6 and TRBJ2-7; the D gene is possibly TRBD2 (5 bases). CDR1 and CDR2 from the germline V gene are SGHDT and YYEEEE. The length of the CDR3 is 16 residues. V lost 7 bases and J lost 0, with 20 bases in between. The CDR3 sequence: CASGGLEGHISYEQYF. DNA for the CDR3: TGTGCCAGCGGTGGGTTAGAGGGCCATATCTCCTACGAGCAGTACTTC. The complete variable domain, with remaining parts taken from reference TRBV5-6 and TRBJ2-7, reads DAGVTQSPTHLIKTRGQQVTLRCSPKSGHDTVSWYQQALGQGPQFIFQYYEEEERQRGNFPDRFSGHQFPNYSSELNVNALLLGDSALYLCASGGLEGHISYEQYFGPGTRLTVT.

This rearrangement joins TRBV13 to TRBJ1-2; D unclear. Trimming left V 5 bases short and J 6 bases short, with 16 bases between. CDR1 is PRHDT, CDR2 FYEKMQ, per germline (reference sequence). The CDR3 has 14 residues. Here the CDR3 DNA reads TGTGCCAGCAGCCGCAATCCGGCAGGAGATGGCTACACCTTC. The encoded protein is CASSRNPAGDGYTF.

The chain is built from TRBV6-2 or TRBV6-3 and TRBJ1-2; D call uncertain. Germline V CDR1 and CDR2: MNHEY, SVGEGT. V dropped 0 bases and J dropped 2 bases, with 10 bases sitting between them. This CDR3 has 15 residues. CDR3 residues: CASSYSPQTNYGYTF. The CDR3 DNA follows: TGTGCCAGCAGTTACTCACCACAGACGAACTATGGCTACACCTTC.

The chain joins TRBV5-1 to TRBJ2-5; D perhaps matches TRBD1 (6 bases). With 2 bases removed from V and 0 bases from J, the gap between germline ends came to 11 bases. This CDR3 has 15 amino acids. CDR1 is SGHRS and CDR2 is YFSETQ in the germline V gene. CDR3 bases: TGCGCCAGCAGCTTACAGGGCCTGTACCAAGAGACCCAGTACTTC. It translates to CASSLQGLYQETQYF.

The sample holds many counts of this clonotype. This sequence joins TRBV6-1 and TRBJ2-1; TRBD1 might be the D (7 bases). The germline V and J ends were trimmed by 2 bases and 1 base, with 9 bases remaining between them. The CDR3 spans 15 residues. In germline, CDR1 is MNHNS, CDR2 SASEGT. CDR3 in amino acids: CASSEQGGSYNEQFF. CDR3 DNA: TGTGCCAGCAGTGAACAGGGGGGTTCCTACAATGAGCAGTTCTTC.

This clonotype was observed a handful of times. In DNA form, the CDR3 reads TGTGCCAGCAGCTTAGACGAATGGGAAAACATTCAGTACTTC. This gives the protein CASSLDEWENIQYF. The rearrangement joins TRBV7-2 to TRBJ2-4; D unclear. Germline-derived CDR1 and CDR2 are SGHTA and FQGNSA. V was clipped by 1 base and J by 5 bases, with 9 bases between them. This CDR3 is 14 amino acids long.

Only a few counts were recorded for this clonotype. CDR3 nucleotides: TGCGCCAGCAGCCAAGAAACCCGGATAACTGAAGCTTTCTTT. It translates to CASSQETRITEAFF. The V gene is TRBV4-3, the J gene TRBJ1-1, with D hard to call. Germline V CDR1 and CDR2: LGHNA, YSLEER. Trimming left V 0 bases short and J 5 bases short, with 10 bases between. The CDR3 extends over 14 amino acids.

The table lists this clonotype with a few counts. This chain uses TRBV30 with TRBJ2-3; D perhaps matches TRBD2 (5 bases). V lost 1 base and J 4 bases, leaving 12 bases between the germline ends. The length of the CDR3 is 14 residues. Germline CDR1 GTSNPN, CDR2 SVGIG (reference sequence). This CDR3 reads CAWSGEGVADTQYF. The CDR3 bases are TGTGCCTGGAGTGGAGAGGGAGTGGCAGATACGCAGTATTTT.

The chain uses TRBV2 and TRBJ2-3; no firm D call. V gave up 5 bases and J gave up 2 bases, with 8 bases separating them. The CDR3 is made up of 13 amino acids. The germline gives CDR1 SNHLY, CDR2 FYNNEI. In DNA form, the CDR3 reads TGTGCCAGCAGTAGGTGGGACACAGATACGCAGTATTTT. Protein: CASSRWDTDTQYF.

This clonotype was seen more than once but under ten times. The chain employs TRBV24-1 and TRBJ2-7; 13 nucleotides line up with TRBD2. V shed 3 bases, J shed 5 bases, and the junction held 3 bases outside the gene matches. This CDR3 spans 15 amino acids. Per germline, CDR1 KGHDR and CDR2 SFDVKD. Here the CDR3 reads CATSDRTSGGHEQYF. The DNA of the CDR3 is TGTGCCACCAGTGATAGGACTAGCGGGGGCCACGAGCAGTACTTC.

The chain employs TRBV5-4 and TRBJ2-1; 10 nucleotides line up with TRBD2. The CDR3 runs 16 residues. Germline V CDR1 and CDR2: SGHNT, YYREEE (reference sequence). After removal of 0 bases from V and 5 bases from J, the junction contained 5 bases not matched to a gene. CDR3 coding DNA: TGTGCCAGCAGCTTGGAGGCTAGCGGGGGACACAATGAGCAGTTCTTC. Its translation: CASSLEASGGHNEQFF.

This CDR3 is CASSLEPTTNEKLFF. CDR3 sequence (DNA): TGCGCCAGCAGCCTGGAACCTACAACTAATGAAAAACTGTTTTTT. The chain carries TRBV5-1 and TRBJ1-4; unclear D gene. V was pared by 4 bases and J by 0 bases, with 10 bases between. The CDR3 covers 15 residues. CDR1 and CDR2 (germline): SGHRS, YFSETQ.

V usage is TRBV6-5 and J usage is TRBJ2-1, with 7 bases fitting TRBD1. With V trimmed by 3 bases and J by 0 bases, 8 bases remained unmatched. The CDR3 has 17 amino acids. The germline V gene has CDR1 MNHEY and CDR2 SVGAGI. The CDR3 loop reads CASSYLGGPSSYNEQFF. In nucleotides, the CDR3 is TGTGCCAGCAGTTATTTAGGGGGCCCAAGCTCCTACAATGAGCAGTTCTTC.

The chain employs TRBV7-9 and TRBJ2-3, with TRBD2 identical over 10 bases. CDR3 length: 16 residues. V trimming: 3 bases; J trimming: 1 base; junction bases outside the gene matches: 4. Germline-derived CDR1 and CDR2 are SEHNR and FQNEAQ (reference sequence). The CDR3 region is CASSFWLAGGTDTQYF. CDR3 in DNA: TGTGCCAGCAGCTTCTGGCTAGCGGGGGGCACAGATACGCAGTATTTT. The full variable domain, rest sourced from reference TRBV7-9 and TRBJ2-3, is DTGVSQNPRHKITKRGQNVTFRCDPISEHNRLYWYRQTLGQGPEFLTYFQNEAQLEKSRLLSDRFSAERPKGSFSTLEIQRTEQGDSAMYLCASSFWLAGGTDTQYFGPGTRLTVL.

The table lists this clonotype with a few counts. The rearrangement uses TRBV6-2 or TRBV6-3 and TRBJ2-3, with D perhaps TRBD1 or TRBD2 (5 bases each). V lost 8 bases, J lost 6 bases, and 24 bases lay in between. Germline V gives CDR1 MNHEY, CDR2 SVGEGT. There are 16 residues in the CDR3. The CDR3 region is CASRQTQLVGSDTQYF. CDR3 sequence (DNA): TGTGCCAGCCGACAGACCCAACTAGTGGGATCGGATACGCAGTATTTT.

This chain uses TRBV9 with TRBJ2-7; 11 nucleotides line up with TRBD2. This CDR3 contains 17 residues. V trimming: 4 bases; J trimming: 5 bases; junction bases outside the gene matches: 14. Germline V gene lookup returns CDR1 SGDLS and CDR2 YYNGEE. The CDR3 loop reads CASSLGLAAALGDEQYF. The CDR3 coding sequence is TGTGCCAGCAGCTTGGGACTAGCGGCCGCCCTGGGCGACGAGCAGTACTTC. The whole variable domain, remainder taken from reference TRBV9 and TRBJ2-7, is DSGVTQTPKHLITATGQRVTLRCSPRSGDLSVYWYQQSLDQGLQFLIQYYNGEERAKGNILERFSAQQFPDLHSELNLSSLELGDSALYFCASSLGLAAALGDEQYFGPGTRLTVT.

The chain recombines TRBV23-1 with TRBJ2-6; no reliable D call. TRBV23-1 is treated as an ORF (open reading frame) with a function not yet certain. This CDR3 spans 16 amino acids. Trimming took 0 bases from V and 2 from J, leaving 8 bases between them. CDR3 DNA sequence: TGCGCCAGCAGTCAATCAAGGCTACCTGGGGCCAACGTCCTGACTTTC. Translating gives CASSQSRLPGANVLTF.

The chain combines TRBV19 with TRBJ2-3; D uncertain. The CDR3 runs to 13 residues. Germline CDR1 reads LNHDA; CDR2 reads SQIVND (reference sequence). Trimming took off 8 bases at V and 4 bases at J, with 13 bases between the two ends. This CDR3 is CASRLGYADTQYF. The CDR3 region has the DNA TGTGCCAGTCGCTTGGGGTACGCAGATACGCAGTATTTT.

This clonotype was seen a few times. J is TRBJ1-1 and V is TRBV6-2 or TRBV6-3, with D possibly being TRBD1 (6 bases). Trimming took off 4 bases at V and 5 bases at J, with 17 bases between the two ends. The V gene's germline CDR1 is MNHEY and CDR2 SVGEGT. The CDR3 is 15 residues long. The CDR3: CASSLPTGRRTEAFF. The CDR3 DNA reads as TGTGCCAGCAGTTTGCCCACAGGGAGACGGACTGAAGCTTTCTTT.

This clonotype has more than one count but fewer than ten. This sequence joins TRBV30 and TRBJ1-6; D might be TRBD1 (5 bases). V lost 2 bases and J lost 0, with 20 bases in between. The CDR3 totals 19 residues. In germline, CDR1 is GTSNPN, CDR2 SVGIG (reference sequence). CDR3 nucleotides: TGTGCCTGGAGTAGGCGGGGTTGGGGCTTAAGCTCCTATAATTCACCCCTCCACTTT. Its translation: CAWSRRGWGLSSYNSPLHF.